This TCR beta chain was identified in a study of CD8+ T cells in alopecia areata (dated by TCRdb to 2017 to 2018). Some background on the complete study: The treated patients took part in an open-label pilot trial in which moderate-to-severe alopecia areata was treated with oral tofacitinib at 5 to 10 mg twice daily. Human TCRbeta sequencing covered scalp tissue and sorted CD4+ and CD8+ peripheral blood T cells from patchy and totalis/universalis alopecia areata patients and healthy controls. Tofacitinib was administered for 6 to 18 months, and 6 months of follow-up off drug were then conducted to assess delayed response and recurrence. In both human patients and the C3H/HeJ mouse model, the study applied high-throughput TCRbeta sequencing to look at T cell clonal expansion in alopecia areata. RNA was obtained with the PAXgene miRNA kit for fixed scalp, the miRNeasy kit for PBMCs, and the RNeasy kit for mouse skin. Biopsies were taken from tofacitinib-treated patients at baseline and again at 4 and 24 weeks into treatment, and several of those patients also had a later scalp biopsy. immunoSEQ multiplex PCR using 35 Vbeta forward primers and 13 Jbeta reverse primers was used to amplify TCRbeta CDR3 regions. Scalp clonality was compared across normal scalp (n=4), patchy alopecia areata scalp (n=8), and alopecia totalis/universalis scalp (n=8).

Libraries came from the immunoSEQ multiplex PCR assay. RNA was extracted from all samples and reverse transcribed into cDNA as template for TCR sequencing. First-strand cDNA was synthesized using SuperScript III with a 2:1 mix of oligo-dT and random hexamers. Amplification bias was assessed with a synthetic immune receptor repertoire, and residual bias was removed computationally. On the study's bioinformatics: After raw reads were preprocessed to remove errors, the CDR3 was defined following IMGT conventions as running from the conserved cysteine to phenylalanine. To get clonality, Shannon entropy was normalized by log2 of the number of productive unique TCRs and the result was subtracted from 1. Scalp TCRbeta sequences were cross-referenced with sorted blood CD4 and CD8 repertoires so that the CD4 or CD8 identity of scalp clones could be inferred. TCRdb mirrors the immuneACCESS table, restricted to in-frame sequences. Some clones are absent from its copies; in checked studies, under half trace to an unresolved V gene, and the reason for the others is unknown. Clone size and the V and J calls come from that table; the DNA yielded D and trimming. Across this sample there are 150,000 to 200,000 clones, with 50% to 60% seen only once. Clones ranked in the top ten supply roughly 14% of the sample.

A remark on this clone: Which antigen it targets is not known. Nothing much larger sits one base from this clone, and base qualities are not available.

The time point label, as the study defines it: baseline before oral tofacitinib. Lesional scalp punch biopsies and peripheral blood were obtained from alopecia areata patients. After PBMCs were isolated by density centrifugation and stained for CD3, CD4 and CD8, a FACSAria was used to sort CD4+ and CD8+ T cells. Between the V and J ends, shortened by 0 bases and 4 bases respectively, the junction contains 10 bases. The CDR3 contains 14 residues, cysteine and phenylalanine counted. Just the 42-base CDR3 DNA is kept, in frame starting at base 1. CDR1 and CDR2 are drawn from the germline V gene (reference sequence): GTSNPN, SVGIG. The paper's findings and limits, for the study overall: Compared with normal scalp, lesional scalp, particularly in alopecia totalis/universalis, had higher clonality and more expanded CD8+ clones, which suggests antigenic drive. Unlike mouse skin, where gammadelta T cells dominate, normal human skin contains resident alphabeta T cells that get sequenced too, which complicates analysis of the scalp TCR repertoire. Compared with mice, TCR sequences shared between patients were less clear, possibly partly because of HLA diversity across the patient population.

The clonotype was recovered from a human donor with alopecia areata. The input for sequencing was CD4+ T cells sorted from blood, taken at week 0. The chain links TRBV30 with TRBJ1-5, with TRBD1 tentatively as D gene (5 bases match). The CDR3 protein: CAWSVWQGNQPQHF. The nucleotide sequence reads as follows: TGTGCCTGGAGTGTGTGGCAGGGTAATCAGCCCCAGCATTTT.